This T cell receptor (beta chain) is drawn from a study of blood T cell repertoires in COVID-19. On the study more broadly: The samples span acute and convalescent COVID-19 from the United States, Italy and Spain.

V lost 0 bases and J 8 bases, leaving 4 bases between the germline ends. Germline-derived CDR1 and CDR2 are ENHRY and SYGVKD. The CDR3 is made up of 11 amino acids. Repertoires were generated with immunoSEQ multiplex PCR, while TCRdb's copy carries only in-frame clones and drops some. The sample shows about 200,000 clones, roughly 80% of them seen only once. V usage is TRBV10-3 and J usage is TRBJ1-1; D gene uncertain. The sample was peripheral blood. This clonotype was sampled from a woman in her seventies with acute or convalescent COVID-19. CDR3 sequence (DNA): TGTGCCATCAGTGAGTCCAGGGAAGCTTTCTTT. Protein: CAISESREAFF.